The rows below give T cell receptor beta chains drawn from one sample of a study of CD8+ T cells in alopecia areata. TCRdb keeps only in-frame clones here, not all; method: immunoSEQ multiplex PCR. The table shows roughly 110,000 clones, with around three fifths occurring only once. The source material was CD4+ T cells sorted from blood, sampled at week 24, from a patient treated with tofacitinib. These receptors came from a human donor with alopecia areata. Both conserved end residues are part of each CDR3. The order of the fields is V gene, J gene, CDR3 protein.

v_gene: TRBV18
j_gene: TRBJ2-6
CDR3aa: CASSLTTGINSGANVLTF

v_gene: TRBV5-6
j_gene: TRBJ2-1
CDR3aa: CASSLQDNEQFF

v_gene: TRBV7-2
j_gene: TRBJ1-1
CDR3aa: CASSLEIQNTEAFF

v_gene: TRBV23-1
j_gene: TRBJ1-1
CDR3aa: CASSQRDLGTEAFF

v_gene: TRBV7-2
j_gene: TRBJ2-7
CDR3aa: CASSLVGGPIEQYF

v_gene: TRBV4-3
j_gene: TRBJ2-2
CDR3aa: CASSQEENRGRTGELFF

v_gene: TRBV7-3
j_gene: TRBJ1-1
CDR3aa: CASSLGPTNTEAFF

v_gene: TRBV7-2
j_gene: TRBJ2-3
CDR3aa: CASSLAGLATDTQYF

v_gene: TRBV27
j_gene: TRBJ1-4
CDR3aa: CASSYAGRDEKLFF

v_gene: TRBV25-1
j_gene: TRBJ1-6
CDR3aa: CASSDRPSSTYNSPLHF

v_gene: TRBV4-2
j_gene: TRBJ1-5
CDR3aa: CASSPLGGNQPQHF

v_gene: TRBV7-9
j_gene: TRBJ2-3
CDR3aa: CASSLSTISTDTQYF

v_gene: TRBV6-5
j_gene: TRBJ1-2
CDR3aa: CASRPGQGSYTF

v_gene: TRBV5-6
j_gene: TRBJ1-1
CDR3aa: CASSYGTRRTDPAAAFF

v_gene: TRBV21-1
j_gene: TRBJ2-3
CDR3aa: CANPLGTQYF

v_gene: TRBV29-1
j_gene: TRBJ2-7
CDR3aa: CSAGTGVEQYF

v_gene: TRBV27
j_gene: TRBJ2-7
CDR3aa: CASSFSAAGLPYEQYF

v_gene: TRBV27
j_gene: TRBJ1-2
CDR3aa: CASSLRTDNYGYTF

v_gene: TRBV7-2
j_gene: TRBJ1-5
CDR3aa: CASSLSANQPQHF

v_gene: TRBV9
j_gene: TRBJ2-5
CDR3aa: CASSPSTGETQYF

v_gene: TRBV29-1
j_gene: TRBJ2-7
CDR3aa: CSVQDLWQPYEQYF

v_gene: TRBV30
j_gene: TRBJ2-3
CDR3aa: CAWRGTGSYTQYF

v_gene: TRBV9
j_gene: TRBJ1-4
CDR3aa: CASSVAGGLNEKLFF

v_gene: TRBV29-1
j_gene: TRBJ2-3
CDR3aa: CSVGWVDTQYF

v_gene: TRBV6-1
j_gene: TRBJ2-3
CDR3aa: CASSQLVVPSDTQYF

v_gene: TRBV6-1
j_gene: TRBJ2-2
CDR3aa: CASSSGTGDTGELFF

v_gene: TRBV29-1
j_gene: TRBJ1-1
CDR3aa: CSAGQGNTEAFF

v_gene: TRBV14
j_gene: TRBJ1-2
CDR3aa: CASSQQGGNGYTF

v_gene: TRBV5-1
j_gene: TRBJ2-1
CDR3aa: CASSLGQREQFF

v_gene: TRBV4-3
j_gene: TRBJ1-2
CDR3aa: CASSQDSAGGYGYTF

v_gene: TRBV6-1
j_gene: TRBJ1-5
CDR3aa: CASSEGWRPGSNQPQHF

v_gene: TRBV7-9
j_gene: TRBJ1-1
CDR3aa: CASSFQGALEAFF